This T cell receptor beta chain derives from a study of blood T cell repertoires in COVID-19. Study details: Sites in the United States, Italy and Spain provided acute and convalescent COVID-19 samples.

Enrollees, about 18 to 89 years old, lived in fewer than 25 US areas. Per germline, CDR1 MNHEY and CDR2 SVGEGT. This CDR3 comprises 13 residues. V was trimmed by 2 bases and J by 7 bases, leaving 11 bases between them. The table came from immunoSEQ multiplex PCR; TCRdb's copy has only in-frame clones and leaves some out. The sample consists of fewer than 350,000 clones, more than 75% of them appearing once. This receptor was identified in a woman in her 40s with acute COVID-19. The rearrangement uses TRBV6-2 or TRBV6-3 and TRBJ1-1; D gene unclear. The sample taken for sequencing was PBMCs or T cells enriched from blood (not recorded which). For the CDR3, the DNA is TGTGCCAGCAGTTACCCCGTTACAGATGAAGCTTTCTTT. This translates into CASSYPVTDEAFF.